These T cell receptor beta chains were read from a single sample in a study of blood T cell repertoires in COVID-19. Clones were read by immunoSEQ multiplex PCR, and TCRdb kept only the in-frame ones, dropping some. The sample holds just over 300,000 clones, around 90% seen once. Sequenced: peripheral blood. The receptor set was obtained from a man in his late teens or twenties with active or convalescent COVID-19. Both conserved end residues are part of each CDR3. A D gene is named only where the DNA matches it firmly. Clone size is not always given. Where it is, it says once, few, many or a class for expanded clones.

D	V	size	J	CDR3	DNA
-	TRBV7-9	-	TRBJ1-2	CASSQDATGVGYGYTF	TGTGCCAGCAGCCAAGACGCGACAGGAGTGGGCTATGGCTACACCTTC
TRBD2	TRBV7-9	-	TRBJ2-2	CASSLSGFENTGELFF	TGTGCCAGCAGCCTTAGCGGGTTTGAGAACACCGGGGAGCTGTTTTTT
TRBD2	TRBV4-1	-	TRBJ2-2	CASSQAISTSGRGRNTGELFF	TGCGCCAGCAGCCAAGCGATCTCAACTAGCGGGAGGGGGAGGAACACCGGGGAGCTGTTTTTT
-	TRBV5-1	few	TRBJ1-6	CASSLADSHNSPLHF	TGCGCCAGCAGCTTGGCGGACAGCCATAATTCACCCCTCCACTTT
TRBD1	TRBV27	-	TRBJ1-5	CASSQQGSNQPQHF	TGTGCCAGCAGTCAACAGGGGAGCAATCAGCCCCAGCATTTT
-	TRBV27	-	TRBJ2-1	CASSFAGKNEQFF	TGTGCCAGCAGTTTTGCCGGGAAGAATGAGCAGTTCTTC
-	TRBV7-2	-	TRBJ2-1	CASRQNNEQFF	TGTGCCAGCAGACAAAACAATGAGCAGTTCTTC
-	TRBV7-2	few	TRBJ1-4	CASSLVRGNEKLFF	TGTGCCAGCAGCTTAGTACGGGGTAATGAAAAACTGTTTTTT
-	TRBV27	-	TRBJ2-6	CASSLMTGGANVLTF	TGTGCCAGCAGTTTAATGACAGGCGGGGCCAACGTCCTGACTTTC
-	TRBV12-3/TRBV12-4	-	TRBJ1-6	CASSYAGNSPLHF	TGTGCCAGCAGTTATGCGGGTAATTCACCCCTCCACTTT
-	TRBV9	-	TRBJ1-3	CASSVARQASGNTIYF	TGTGCCAGCAGCGTAGCTCGACAGGCCTCTGGAAACACCATATATTTT
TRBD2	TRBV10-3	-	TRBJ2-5	CAISERTSGGGETQYF	TGTGCCATCAGTGAGAGGACTAGCGGGGGTGGGGAGACCCAGTACTTC
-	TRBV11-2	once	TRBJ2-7	CASSLEGGLGYEQYF	TGTGCCAGCAGCTTAGAAGGGGGTTTGGGCTACGAGCAGTACTTC
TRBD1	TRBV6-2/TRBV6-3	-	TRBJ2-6	CASSSIRQGSSGANVLTF	TGTGCCAGCAGTTCTATAAGACAGGGGTCCTCTGGGGCCAACGTCCTGACTTTC
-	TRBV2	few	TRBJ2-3	CASSDLSGTGTDTQYF	TGTGCCAGCAGTGATTTATCGGGGACTGGCACAGATACGCAGTATTTT
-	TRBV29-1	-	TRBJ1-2	CSVGEGRSGYTF	TGCAGCGTTGGGGAGGGTAGGAGTGGCTACACCTTC
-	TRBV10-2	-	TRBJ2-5	CASSDPSRGNQETQYF	TGCGCCAGCAGTGACCCGTCCAGGGGAAACCAAGAGACCCAGTACTTC
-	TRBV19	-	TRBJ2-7	CASKSRTEPGDEQYF	TGTGCCAGTAAATCCCGGACTGAGCCTGGGGACGAGCAGTACTTC
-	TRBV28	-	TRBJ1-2	CASSPLMGRLGYGYTF	TGTGCCAGCAGCCCCCTTATGGGGCGGCTGGGCTATGGCTACACCTTC
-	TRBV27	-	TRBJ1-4	CASSWGGRFNEKLFF	TGTGCCAGCAGTTGGGGGGGACGGTTTAATGAAAAACTGTTTTTT
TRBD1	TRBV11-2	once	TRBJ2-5	CASSPPGTGPETQYF	TGTGCCAGCAGCCCGCCCGGGACAGGTCCGGAGACCCAGTACTTC
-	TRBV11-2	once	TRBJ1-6	CASSLGGDAPLHF	TGTGCCAGCAGCTTAGGTGGTGATGCGCCCCTCCACTTT
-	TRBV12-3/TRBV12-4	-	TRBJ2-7	CATPAGSYEQYF	TGTGCCACCCCGGCGGGGTCCTACGAGCAGTACTTC
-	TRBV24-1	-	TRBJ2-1	CATSDSRAPNNEQFF	TGTGCCACCAGTGATTCGAGAGCCCCTAACAATGAGCAGTTCTTC
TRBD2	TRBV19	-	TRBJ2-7	CASRGTSGGHYEQYF	TGTGCCAGTAGAGGGACTAGCGGGGGCCACTACGAGCAGTACTTC
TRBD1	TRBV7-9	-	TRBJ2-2	CASSLGTANTGELFF	TGTGCCAGCAGCTTGGGGACAGCGAACACCGGGGAGCTGTTTTTT
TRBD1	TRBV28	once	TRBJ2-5	CASNTGATAQETQYF	TGTGCCAGCAACACAGGGGCGACAGCACAAGAGACCCAGTACTTC
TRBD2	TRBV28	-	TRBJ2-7	CASSLEAGGTYEQYF	TGTGCCAGCAGTTTAGAGGCGGGGGGAACCTACGAGCAGTACTTC
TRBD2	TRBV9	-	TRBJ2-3	CASSGRLAGGTDTQYF	TGTGCCAGCAGCGGGCGACTAGCGGGGGGCACAGATACGCAGTATTTT
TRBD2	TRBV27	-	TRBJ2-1	CASSPGTSGYNEQFF	TGTGCCAGCAGCCCCGGGACTAGCGGATACAATGAGCAGTTCTTC
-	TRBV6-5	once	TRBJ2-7	CASRSTVNEQYF	TGTGCCAGCAGGTCGACAGTCAACGAGCAGTACTTC
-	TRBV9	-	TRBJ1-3	CASSVTGSDGNTIYF	TGTGCCAGCAGCGTTACAGGGTCGGATGGAAACACCATATATTTT
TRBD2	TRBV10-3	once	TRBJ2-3	CAISGRGGAVDTQYF	TGTGCCATCAGCGGGCGCGGGGGGGCCGTAGATACGCAGTATTTT
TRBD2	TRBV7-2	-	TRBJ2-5	CASSVGTSRQETQYF	TGTGCCAGCAGCGTTGGGACTAGCCGGCAAGAGACCCAGTACTTC
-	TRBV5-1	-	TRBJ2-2	CASSFGDYDTGELFF	TGCGCCAGCAGCTTTGGTGACTACGACACCGGGGAGCTGTTTTTT
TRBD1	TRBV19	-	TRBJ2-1	CASSTITGGGEQFF	TGTGCCAGTAGTACGATAACAGGGGGCGGAGAGCAGTTCTTC
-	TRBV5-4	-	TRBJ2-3	CASSSPGDTQYF	TGTGCCAGCAGCTCCCCCGGAGATACGCAGTATTTT
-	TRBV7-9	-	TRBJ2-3	CASSLVLAGTDTQYF	TGTGCCAGCAGCTTAGTACTAGCTGGCACAGATACGCAGTATTTT
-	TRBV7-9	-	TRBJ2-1	CASSLMAPNEQFF	TGTGCCAGCAGCTTAATGGCCCCCAATGAGCAGTTCTTC
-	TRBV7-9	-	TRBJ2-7	CASSTGSYEQYF	TGTGCCAGCAGCACTGGCTCCTACGAGCAGTACTTC
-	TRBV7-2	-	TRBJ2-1	CASRTKVAGNEQFF	TGTGCCAGCAGGACAAAGGTGGCGGGCAATGAGCAGTTCTTC
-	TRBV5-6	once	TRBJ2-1	CASSPSRFTYNEQFF	TGTGCCAGCAGCCCATCTAGGTTCACCTACAATGAGCAGTTCTTC
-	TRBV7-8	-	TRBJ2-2	CASSPRDSHPWELFF	TGTGCCAGCAGCCCCCGGGATAGTCATCCCTGGGAGCTGTTTTTT
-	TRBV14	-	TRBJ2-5	CASSQELGRPKETQYF	TGTGCCAGCAGCCAAGAGTTGGGCAGGCCCAAAGAGACCCAGTACTTC
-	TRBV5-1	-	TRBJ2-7	CASSLVSYEQYF	TGCGCCAGCAGCTTGGTATCCTACGAGCAGTACTTC
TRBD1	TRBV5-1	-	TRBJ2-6	CASSKWDSPSGANVLTF	TGCGCCAGCAGCAAATGGGACAGCCCCTCTGGGGCCAACGTCCTGACTTTC
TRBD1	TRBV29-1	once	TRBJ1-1	CSVPLQGAFTEAFF	TGCAGCGTTCCGCTACAGGGGGCTTTTACTGAAGCTTTCTTT
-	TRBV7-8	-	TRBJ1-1	CASSLLGGNTEAFF	TGTGCCAGCAGCTTGTTAGGGGGAAACACTGAAGCTTTCTTT
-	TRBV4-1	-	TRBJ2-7	CASSQDVLEDYEQYF	TGCGCCAGCAGCCAAGATGTGCTAGAAGACTACGAGCAGTACTTC
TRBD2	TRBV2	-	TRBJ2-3	CASSENLAGGPTDTQYF	TGTGCCAGCAGTGAGAATCTAGCGGGAGGGCCCACAGATACGCAGTATTTT
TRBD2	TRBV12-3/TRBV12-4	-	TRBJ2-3	CASSLLAGDTQYF	TGTGCCAGCAGTTTATTAGCGGGAGATACGCAGTATTTT
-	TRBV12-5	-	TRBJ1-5	CASGLVLGDNAQPQHF	TGTGCTAGTGGTTTGGTACTGGGGGACAATGCTCAGCCCCAGCATTTT
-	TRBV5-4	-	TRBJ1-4	CASSLGADPNEKLFF	TGTGCCAGCAGCTTGGGGGCCGATCCTAATGAAAAACTGTTTTTT
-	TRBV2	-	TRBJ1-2	CASSGGQTDNYGYTF	TGTGCCAGCAGTGGGGGGCAGACCGATAACTATGGCTACACCTTC
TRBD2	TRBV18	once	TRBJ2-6	CASSPTGGAGANVLTF	TGTGCCAGCTCACCAACGGGGGGTGCTGGGGCCAACGTCCTGACTTTC
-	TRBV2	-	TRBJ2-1	CASSDTSSYNEQFF	TGTGCCAGCAGTGACACGAGCTCCTACAATGAGCAGTTCTTC
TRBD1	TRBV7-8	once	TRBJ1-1	CASSPGQTEQGAFF	TGTGCCAGCAGCCCGGGACAGACAGAACAGGGAGCTTTCTTT
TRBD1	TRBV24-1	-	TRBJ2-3	CATSDPTGGAWSTQYF	TGTGCCACCAGTGATCCGACAGGGGGCGCGTGGTCTACGCAGTATTTT
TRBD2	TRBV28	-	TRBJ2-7	CASSSTSGVYEQYF	TGTGCCAGCAGTTCGACTAGCGGGGTTTACGAGCAGTACTTC